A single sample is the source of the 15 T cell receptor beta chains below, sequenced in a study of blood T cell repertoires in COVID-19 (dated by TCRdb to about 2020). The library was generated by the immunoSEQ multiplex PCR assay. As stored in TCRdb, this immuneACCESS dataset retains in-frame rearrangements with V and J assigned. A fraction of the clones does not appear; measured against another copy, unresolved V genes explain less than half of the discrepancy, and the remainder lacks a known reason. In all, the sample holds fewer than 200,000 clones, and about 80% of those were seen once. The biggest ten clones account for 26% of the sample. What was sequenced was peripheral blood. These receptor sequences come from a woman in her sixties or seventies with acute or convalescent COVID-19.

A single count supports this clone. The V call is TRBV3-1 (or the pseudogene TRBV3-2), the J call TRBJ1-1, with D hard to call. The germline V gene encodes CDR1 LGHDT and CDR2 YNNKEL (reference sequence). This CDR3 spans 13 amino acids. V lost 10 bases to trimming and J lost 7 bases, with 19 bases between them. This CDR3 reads CATHSRGGSEAFF. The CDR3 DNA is TGTGCCACCCACTCGCGGGGTGGCAGTGAAGCTTTCTTT.

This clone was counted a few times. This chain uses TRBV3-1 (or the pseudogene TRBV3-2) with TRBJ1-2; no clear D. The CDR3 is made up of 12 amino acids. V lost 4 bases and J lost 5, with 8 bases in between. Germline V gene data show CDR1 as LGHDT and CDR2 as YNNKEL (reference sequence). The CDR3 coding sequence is TGTGCCAGCAGCCTCCGGGAGTATGGCTACACCTTC. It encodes CASSLREYGYTF.

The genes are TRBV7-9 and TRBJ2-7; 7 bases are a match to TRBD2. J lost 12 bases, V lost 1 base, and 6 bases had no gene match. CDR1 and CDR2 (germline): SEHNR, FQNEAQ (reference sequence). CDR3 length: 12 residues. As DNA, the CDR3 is TGTGCCAGCAGCTTAGGTGCGGGAGCCATGTACTTC. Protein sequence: CASSLGAGAMYF.

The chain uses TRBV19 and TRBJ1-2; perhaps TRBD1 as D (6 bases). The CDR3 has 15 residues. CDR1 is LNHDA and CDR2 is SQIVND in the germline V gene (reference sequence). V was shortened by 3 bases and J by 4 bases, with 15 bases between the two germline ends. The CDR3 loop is CASSMMGARGYGYTF. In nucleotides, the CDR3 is TGTGCCAGTAGTATGATGGGGGCTAGAGGCTATGGCTACACCTTC.

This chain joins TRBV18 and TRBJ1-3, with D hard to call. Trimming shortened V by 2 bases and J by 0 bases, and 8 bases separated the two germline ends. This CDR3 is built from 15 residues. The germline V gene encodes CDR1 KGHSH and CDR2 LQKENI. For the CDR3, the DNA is TGTGCCAGCTCACCAGGAGCCGACTCTGGAAACACCATATATTTT. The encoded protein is CASSPGADSGNTIYF.

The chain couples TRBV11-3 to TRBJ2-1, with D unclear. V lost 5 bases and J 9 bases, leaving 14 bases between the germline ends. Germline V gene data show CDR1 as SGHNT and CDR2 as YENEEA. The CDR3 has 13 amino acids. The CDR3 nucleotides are TGTGCCAGCAGCCCGTCCCGGTCCGGTGAGCAGTTCTTC. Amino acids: CASSPSRSGEQFF.

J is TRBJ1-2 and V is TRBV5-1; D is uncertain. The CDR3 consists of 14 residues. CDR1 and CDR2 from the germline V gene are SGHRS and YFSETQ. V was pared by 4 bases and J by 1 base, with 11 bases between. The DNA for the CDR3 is TGCGCCAGCAGCCCCAGCGATTTTAACTATGGCTACACCTTC. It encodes CASSPSDFNYGYTF.

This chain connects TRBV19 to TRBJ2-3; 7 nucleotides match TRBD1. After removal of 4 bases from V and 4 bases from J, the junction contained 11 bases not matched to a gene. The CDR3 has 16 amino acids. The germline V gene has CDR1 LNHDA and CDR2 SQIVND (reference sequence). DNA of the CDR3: TGTGCCAGTAGTAGCCCGGGACAGTCCGTCGCAGATACGCAGTATTTT. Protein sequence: CASSSPGQSVADTQYF.

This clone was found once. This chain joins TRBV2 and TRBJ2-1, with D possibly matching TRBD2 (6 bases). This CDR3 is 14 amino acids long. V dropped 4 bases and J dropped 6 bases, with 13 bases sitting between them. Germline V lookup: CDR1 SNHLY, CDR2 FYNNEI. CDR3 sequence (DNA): TGTGCCAGCAGTGGGGGGGAAGGAGTCAATGAGCAGTTCTTC. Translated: CASSGGEGVNEQFF.

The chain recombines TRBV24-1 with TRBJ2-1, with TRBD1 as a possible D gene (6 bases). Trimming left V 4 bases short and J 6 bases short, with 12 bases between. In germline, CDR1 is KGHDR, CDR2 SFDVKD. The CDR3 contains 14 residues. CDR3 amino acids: CATSDRRGSNEQFF. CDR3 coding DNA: TGTGCCACCAGTGACCGCAGGGGTTCCAATGAGCAGTTCTTC.

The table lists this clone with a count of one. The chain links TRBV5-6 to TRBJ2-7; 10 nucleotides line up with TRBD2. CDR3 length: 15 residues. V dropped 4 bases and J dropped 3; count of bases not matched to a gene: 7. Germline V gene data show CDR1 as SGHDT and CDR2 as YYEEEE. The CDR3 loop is CASSLIASGSYEQYF. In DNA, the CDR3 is TGTGCCAGCAGCCTGATAGCTAGCGGGAGCTACGAGCAGTACTTC.

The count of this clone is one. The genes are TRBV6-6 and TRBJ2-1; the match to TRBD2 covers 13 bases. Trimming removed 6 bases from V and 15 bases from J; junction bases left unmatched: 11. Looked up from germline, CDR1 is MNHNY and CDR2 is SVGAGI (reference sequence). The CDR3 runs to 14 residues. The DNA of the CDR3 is TGTGCCAGCAGCCTCGGACTAGCGGGAGACCGGCCGTTCTTC. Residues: CASSLGLAGDRPFF.

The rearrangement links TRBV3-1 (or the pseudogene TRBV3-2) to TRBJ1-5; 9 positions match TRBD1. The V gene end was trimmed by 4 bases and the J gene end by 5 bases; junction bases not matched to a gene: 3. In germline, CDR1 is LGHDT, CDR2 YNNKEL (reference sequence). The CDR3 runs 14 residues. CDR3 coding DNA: TGTGCCAGCAGCCCGACAGGGGGGGATCAGCCCCAGCATTTT. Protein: CASSPTGGDQPQHF.

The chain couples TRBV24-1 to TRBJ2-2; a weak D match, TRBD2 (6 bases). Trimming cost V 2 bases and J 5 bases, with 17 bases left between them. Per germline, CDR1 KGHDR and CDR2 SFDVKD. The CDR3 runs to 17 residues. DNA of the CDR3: TGTGCCACCAGTGATTCGGGACTGGGGGATTGGACCGGGGAGCTGTTTTTT. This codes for CATSDSGLGDWTGELFF.

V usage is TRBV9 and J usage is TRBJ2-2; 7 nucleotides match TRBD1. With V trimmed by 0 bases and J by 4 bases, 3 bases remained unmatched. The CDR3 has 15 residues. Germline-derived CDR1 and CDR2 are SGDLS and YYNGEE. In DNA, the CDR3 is TGTGCCAGCAGCGTAGAGGGACAGATCACCGGGGAGCTGTTTTTT. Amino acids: CASSVEGQITGELFF.